The clone carrying this T cell receptor (beta chain) was recorded many times. Its antigen is still unknown. As for time point: patch test 2, 6 weeks after DPC sensitization. The treatment: therapeutic diphenylcyclopropenone sensitization with weekly scalp DPC. The data were taken from a study of human T cells and chemical hapten exposure. Whole-study context: DPC 0.01% went on the upper back by patch test, with reading at 6 days. Findings of the study overall: Patch test scores rose with PT1 expanded TCR counts, a positive correlation.

With 1 base removed from V and 5 bases from J, the gap between germline ends came to 6 bases. The CDR3 consists of 13 residues. Germline CDR1 and CDR2: SEHNR and FQNEAQ (reference sequence). TCRdb used MiXCR to reprocess the RACE reads, holding one entry per CDR3 protein. The table records about 81,000 distinct CDR3 sequences, 10% of them present only once. The chain links TRBV7-9 to TRBJ1-5; a weak D match, TRBD1 (5 bases). This clonotype was sampled from a woman aged 25 to 39 with alopecia areata. Some clones in this sample may be carry-over from other donors' samples. Sequencing was performed on whole blood, taken in connection with sensitization to the hapten diphenylcyclopropenone (DPC). In nucleotides, the CDR3 is TGTGCCAGCAGCTTAGTAGGGGATCAGCCCCAGCATTTT. It translates to CASSLVGDQPQHF.